A selection of T cell receptor beta chains follows, all from one sample in a study of blood T cell repertoires in COVID-19. The table came from immunoSEQ multiplex PCR; TCRdb's copy has only in-frame clones and leaves some out. Here the sample spans roughly 260,000 clones, 65% to 85% being singletons. Sequences were obtained from peripheral blood. These receptors were collected from a woman aged 40-49 years with active or convalescent COVID-19. CDR3s include the opening cysteine and the closing phenylalanine or tryptophan. D genes are given only for firm matches. Clone size is shown for a subset of rows, as once, few, many or a class of expanded clone.

d_gene: NA; abundance: NA; v_gene: TRBV9; j_gene: TRBJ2-2; CDR3nt: TGTGCCAGCAGCGGATGGGGACTGAACACCGGGGAGCTGTTTTTT; CDR3aa: CASSGWGLNTGELFF
d_gene: NA; abundance: few; v_gene: TRBV19; j_gene: TRBJ1-4; CDR3nt: TGTGCCAGTAGTCTGGGCAGCTCTAATGAAAAACTGTTTTTT; CDR3aa: CASSLGSSNEKLFF
d_gene: NA; abundance: NA; v_gene: TRBV11-2; j_gene: TRBJ1-2; CDR3nt: TGTGCCAGCAGCTTAGAGGGGGCGATATCGAATGGCTACACCTTC; CDR3aa: CASSLEGAISNGYTF
d_gene: NA; abundance: NA; v_gene: TRBV30; j_gene: TRBJ1-6; CDR3nt: TGTGCCTGGTGTACCGGAGGACCCAATTCACCCCTCCACTTT; CDR3aa: CAWCTGGPNSPLHF
d_gene: NA; abundance: NA; v_gene: TRBV18; j_gene: TRBJ1-4; CDR3nt: TGTGCCAGCTCAACTGCAACTAATGAAAAACTGTTTTTT; CDR3aa: CASSTATNEKLFF
d_gene: NA; abundance: NA; v_gene: TRBV28; j_gene: TRBJ2-2; CDR3nt: TGTGCCAGCAGTTTAAGAGTAAACACCGGGGAGCTGTTTTTT; CDR3aa: CASSLRVNTGELFF
d_gene: NA; abundance: NA; v_gene: TRBV30; j_gene: TRBJ1-1; CDR3nt: TGTGCCTGGAGCCGAGAGAACACTGAAGCTTTCTTT; CDR3aa: CAWSRENTEAFF
d_gene: NA; abundance: NA; v_gene: TRBV5-1; j_gene: TRBJ2-2; CDR3nt: TGCGCCAGCAGCCTTACAGGGGAGGTCACCGGGGAGCTGTTTTTT; CDR3aa: CASSLTGEVTGELFF
d_gene: NA; abundance: NA; v_gene: TRBV5-1; j_gene: TRBJ2-7; CDR3nt: TGCGCCAGCAGCAGCGAGGGCTACGAGCAGTACTTC; CDR3aa: CASSSEGYEQYF
d_gene: NA; abundance: NA; v_gene: TRBV7-6; j_gene: TRBJ1-2; CDR3nt: TGTGCCAGCAGCTTAGTGGCTGGAGCTAACTATGGCTACACCTTC; CDR3aa: CASSLVAGANYGYTF
d_gene: NA; abundance: NA; v_gene: TRBV2; j_gene: TRBJ1-2; CDR3nt: TGTGCCAGCATTCCCCATGGGAGTTTCTATGGCTACACCTTC; CDR3aa: CASIPHGSFYGYTF
d_gene: TRBD1; abundance: NA; v_gene: TRBV3-1/TRBV3-2; j_gene: TRBJ1-1; CDR3nt: TGTGCCAGCAGCCGCGGGACAGCGAACACTGAAGCTTTCTTT; CDR3aa: CASSRGTANTEAFF
d_gene: NA; abundance: NA; v_gene: TRBV2; j_gene: TRBJ2-1; CDR3nt: TGTGCCAGCAGGGAGGGACATGAGCAGTTCTTC; CDR3aa: CASREGHEQFF
d_gene: NA; abundance: NA; v_gene: TRBV7-9; j_gene: TRBJ1-1; CDR3nt: TGTGCCAGCAGCTTAGGGAGCTCTGAAGCTTTCTTT; CDR3aa: CASSLGSSEAFF
d_gene: TRBD2; abundance: NA; v_gene: TRBV3-1/TRBV3-2; j_gene: TRBJ2-5; CDR3nt: TGTGCCAGCAGTCGACGGGGGGAAGGGACCCAGTACTTC; CDR3aa: CASSRRGEGTQYF
d_gene: NA; abundance: NA; v_gene: TRBV2; j_gene: TRBJ1-1; CDR3nt: TGTGCCAGCAGTGAGTATGGGGCAGACGTAACCCGTCTTTTT; CDR3aa: CASSEYGADVTRLF
d_gene: TRBD1; abundance: NA; v_gene: TRBV9; j_gene: TRBJ2-5; CDR3nt: TGTGCCAGCAGCGACCTAGGACAGGCGGATGGGGAGACCCAGTACTTC; CDR3aa: CASSDLGQADGETQYF
d_gene: NA; abundance: NA; v_gene: TRBV3-1/TRBV3-2; j_gene: TRBJ1-3; CDR3nt: TGTGCCAGCAGCCAAGACCCCTTCTTAACCATATATTTT; CDR3aa: CASSQDPFLTIYF
d_gene: TRBD2; abundance: NA; v_gene: TRBV7-3; j_gene: TRBJ2-1; CDR3nt: TGTGCCAGCAGCTTAACCGGGACTAGCGGGAGCAATGAGCAGTTCTTC; CDR3aa: CASSLTGTSGSNEQFF
d_gene: NA; abundance: many; v_gene: TRBV12-5; j_gene: TRBJ2-5; CDR3nt: TGTGCTAGTGGCCGGGACTCCCAAGAGACCCAGTACTTC; CDR3aa: CASGRDSQETQYF
d_gene: TRBD1; abundance: NA; v_gene: TRBV5-1; j_gene: TRBJ2-3; CDR3nt: TGCGCCAGCAGTCCCGGGACAGGGGAGGTGAATACGCAGTATTTT; CDR3aa: CASSPGTGEVNTQYF
d_gene: NA; abundance: NA; v_gene: TRBV18; j_gene: TRBJ1-5; CDR3nt: TGTGCCAGCTCATCCGGACAGAATCAGCCCCAGCATTTT; CDR3aa: CASSSGQNQPQHF
d_gene: NA; abundance: NA; v_gene: TRBV29-1; j_gene: TRBJ2-1; CDR3nt: TGCAGCGTTGAAGGGGGGGAAACCTACAATGAGCAGTTCTTC; CDR3aa: CSVEGGETYNEQFF
d_gene: TRBD1; abundance: NA; v_gene: TRBV28; j_gene: TRBJ1-3; CDR3nt: TGTGCCAGCAGTGCGGCGGGACAGGGGATTGGAAACACCATATATTTT; CDR3aa: CASSAAGQGIGNTIYF
d_gene: NA; abundance: NA; v_gene: TRBV5-1; j_gene: TRBJ1-2; CDR3nt: TGCGCCAGCAGCCAGAACACGGCACCGGGTGGCTACACCTTC; CDR3aa: CASSQNTAPGGYTF
d_gene: NA; abundance: NA; v_gene: TRBV7-9; j_gene: TRBJ1-1; CDR3nt: TGTGCCAGCAGCTTCAGCGGCACTGAAGCTTTCTTT; CDR3aa: CASSFSGTEAFF
d_gene: NA; abundance: NA; v_gene: TRBV28; j_gene: TRBJ2-7; CDR3nt: TGTGCCAGCAGTCGAGGATACGAGCAGTACTTC; CDR3aa: CASSRGYEQYF
d_gene: TRBD2; abundance: many; v_gene: TRBV19; j_gene: TRBJ2-4; CDR3nt: TGTGCCAGTAGTAATCTCCCAGCGGGGGCCCTCCGCCTCAAAAACATTCAGTACTTC; CDR3aa: CASSNLPAGALRLKNIQYF
d_gene: TRBD1; abundance: NA; v_gene: TRBV19; j_gene: TRBJ1-5; CDR3nt: TGTGCCAGTGAGGAGGGGGCATGGAATCAGCCCCAGCATTTT; CDR3aa: CASEEGAWNQPQHF
d_gene: NA; abundance: NA; v_gene: TRBV2; j_gene: TRBJ1-5; CDR3nt: TGTGCCAGCAAGGAGACGGGATATAGCAATCAGCCCCAGCATTTT; CDR3aa: CASKETGYSNQPQHF
d_gene: NA; abundance: NA; v_gene: TRBV4-1; j_gene: TRBJ2-1; CDR3nt: TGCGCCAGCAGCCACGGGAGCCGACAGTTCTTC; CDR3aa: CASSHGSRQFF
d_gene: NA; abundance: NA; v_gene: TRBV10-1; j_gene: TRBJ2-3; CDR3nt: TGCGCCAGCACTGACTCGGGGAGCGGGCGGGATACGCAGTATTTT; CDR3aa: CASTDSGSGRDTQYF
d_gene: NA; abundance: NA; v_gene: TRBV25-1; j_gene: TRBJ2-5; CDR3nt: TGTGCCAGCAGTGGGACCCAGGGGGGGACCCAGTACTTC; CDR3aa: CASSGTQGGTQYF
d_gene: TRBD1; abundance: NA; v_gene: TRBV5-6; j_gene: TRBJ1-1; CDR3nt: TGTGCCAGCACCCCACAGGGGTGGACCGGGGTGAACACTGAAGCTTTCTTT; CDR3aa: CASTPQGWTGVNTEAFF
d_gene: NA; abundance: NA; v_gene: TRBV6-5; j_gene: TRBJ1-6; CDR3nt: TGTGCCAGCAGGGGCAGAGAAAATAATTCACCCCTCCACTTT; CDR3aa: CASRGRENNSPLHF
d_gene: NA; abundance: NA; v_gene: TRBV5-4; j_gene: TRBJ1-3; CDR3nt: TGTGCCAGCAGCTTGGACGCGGGAAAAGGGGCCATATATTTT; CDR3aa: CASSLDAGKGAIYF
d_gene: TRBD1; abundance: NA; v_gene: TRBV9; j_gene: TRBJ1-2; CDR3nt: TGTGCCAGCAGCCCCCAGGGGGGAAACTATGGCTACACCTTC; CDR3aa: CASSPQGGNYGYTF
d_gene: NA; abundance: NA; v_gene: TRBV28; j_gene: TRBJ1-2; CDR3nt: TGTGCCAGCAGGCTAGGGGAATCCAACTATGGCTACACCTTC; CDR3aa: CASRLGESNYGYTF
d_gene: NA; abundance: NA; v_gene: TRBV6-5; j_gene: TRBJ2-1; CDR3nt: TGTGCCAGTAACGCGGGACAGTACAATGAGCAGTTCTTC; CDR3aa: CASNAGQYNEQFF